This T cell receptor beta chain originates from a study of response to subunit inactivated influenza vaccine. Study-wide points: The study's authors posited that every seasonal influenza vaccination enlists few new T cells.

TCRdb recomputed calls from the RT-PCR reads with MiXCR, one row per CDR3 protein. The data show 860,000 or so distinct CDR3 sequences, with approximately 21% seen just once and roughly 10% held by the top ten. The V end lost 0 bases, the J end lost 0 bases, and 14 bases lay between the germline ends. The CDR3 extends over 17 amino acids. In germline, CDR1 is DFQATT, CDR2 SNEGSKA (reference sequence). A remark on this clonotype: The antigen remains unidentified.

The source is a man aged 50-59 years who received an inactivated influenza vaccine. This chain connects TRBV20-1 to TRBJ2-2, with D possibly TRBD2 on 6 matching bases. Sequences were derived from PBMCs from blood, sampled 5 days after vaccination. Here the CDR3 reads CSARDRGVPTNTGELFF. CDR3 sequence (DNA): TGCAGTGCTAGAGATCGCGGGGTTCCGACGAACACCGGGGAGCTGTTTTTT.